These T cell receptor beta chains were read from a single sample in a study of glioma-infiltrating T cells after dendritic cell vaccination. The assay was immunoSEQ multiplex PCR, and TCRdb's table has in-frame clones only and misses some. The sample consists of some 100,000 clones, around 85% of them appearing once. The sample here was blood, taken before dendritic cell vaccination. The receptors come from a human donor with glioblastoma. CDR3s include the opening cysteine and the closing phenylalanine or tryptophan. Fields, in order: V gene, J gene, D gene, clone size, CDR3 protein, CDR3 DNA. A D gene is named only where the DNA matches it firmly. Not every row has a clone size; where given, it reads once, few, many or a size class.

>TRBV11-3|TRBJ2-1|TRBD2|.
CASSLVRSSGTYNEQFF
TGTGCCAGCAGCTTAGTACGGTCTAGCGGAACTTACAATGAGCAGTTCTTC
>TRBV4-3|TRBJ2-7|TRBD1|.
CASSQGRQGPMEQYF
TGCGCCAGCAGCCAAGGAAGACAGGGGCCTATGGAGCAGTACTTC
>TRBV30|TRBJ2-1|.|.
CAWSVSRVLDEQFF
TGTGCCTGGAGTGTTTCCCGGGTGTTGGATGAGCAGTTCTTC
>TRBV4-1|TRBJ1-1|.|.
CASSQKRQVNTEAFF
TGCGCCAGCAGCCAAAAAAGGCAGGTGAACACTGAAGCTTTCTTT
>TRBV15|TRBJ2-1|TRBD2|.
CATSRLRVLAGGSEQFF
TGTGCCACCAGCAGACTCAGAGTACTAGCGGGAGGCAGTGAGCAGTTCTTC
>TRBV2|TRBJ1-5|.|.
CASSASRDSNQPQHF
TGTGCCAGCAGCGCCTCCCGGGATAGCAATCAGCCCCAGCATTTT
>TRBV11-2|TRBJ2-7|.|.
CASSLDAGSDEQYF
TGTGCCAGCAGCTTAGATGCAGGTTCGGACGAGCAGTACTTC
>TRBV5-1|TRBJ2-1|TRBD2|.
CASSSLAAFAHNEQFF
TGCGCCAGCAGCTCGCTAGCGGCCTTTGCCCACAATGAGCAGTTCTTC
>TRBV29-1|TRBJ2-5|.|.
CSLQTGHRAQYF
TGCAGCCTCCAGACAGGACATCGGGCCCAGTACTTC
>TRBV13|TRBJ2-5|TRBD2|.
CASSFTSVQETQYF
TGTGCCAGCAGCTTCACTAGCGTTCAAGAGACCCAGTACTTC
>TRBV15|TRBJ2-1|TRBD1|.
CATSRGTGSSYNEQFF
TGTGCCACCAGCAGAGGGACAGGGAGCTCCTACAATGAGCAGTTCTTC
>TRBV12-1|TRBJ1-2|.|.
CASSKDRDGYTF
TGTGCCAGCAGCAAGGACAGGGATGGCTACACCTTC
>TRBV12-5|TRBJ1-1|.|.
CASGLVPGNFEAFF
TGTGCTAGTGGTTTGGTTCCAGGGAACTTTGAAGCTTTCTTT
>TRBV7-9|TRBJ1-1|.|.
CASSQHELNTEAFF
TGTGCCAGCAGCCAACACGAATTGAACACTGAAGCTTTCTTT
>TRBV10-3|TRBJ2-7|.|few
CAISESRESYEQYF
TGTGCCATCAGTGAGTCTAGAGAGTCCTACGAGCAGTACTTC
>TRBV9|TRBJ2-1|.|.
CASSVEGTHSGEQFF
TGTGCCAGCAGCGTAGAAGGGACTCACTCCGGTGAGCAGTTCTTC
>TRBV6-1|TRBJ2-7|.|.
CASSARTLLNEQYF
TGTGCCAGCAGTGCACGGACACTTTTGAACGAGCAGTACTTC
>TRBV13|TRBJ2-3|TRBD2|few
CASSFGTSGRADTQYF
TGTGCCAGCAGCTTCGGGACTAGCGGGAGGGCAGATACGCAGTATTTT
>TRBV5-1|TRBJ1-5|.|.
CASSWEFNQPQHF
TGCGCCAGCAGCTGGGAGTTCAATCAGCCCCAGCATTTT
>TRBV10-3|TRBJ2-7|TRBD2|.
CAIKGGSSYEQYF
TGTGCCATCAAGGGCGGGAGCTCCTACGAGCAGTACTTC
>TRBV5-1|TRBJ1-1|.|.
CASSLVESTEAFF
TGCGCCAGCAGCTTGGTGGAGAGCACTGAAGCTTTCTTT
>TRBV30|TRBJ1-2|.|.
CAWSPPNRRANYGYTF
TGTGCCTGGAGTCCACCGAACAGAAGAGCTAACTATGGCTACACCTTC
>TRBV7-2|TRBJ2-7|TRBD2|.
CASSGTRTYEQYF
TGTGCCAGTTCCGGGACTAGAACCTACGAGCAGTACTTC
>TRBV4-1|TRBJ2-2|.|once
CASSQDLALANTGELFF
TGCGCCAGCAGCCAAGATCTCGCGCTCGCGAACACCGGGGAGCTGTTTTTT
>TRBV2|TRBJ2-3|TRBD2|.
CATGTSGGDTQYF
TGTGCCACCGGGACTAGCGGGGGAGATACGCAGTATTTT
>TRBV11-3|TRBJ2-1|.|.
CASSRMGGYNEQFF
TGTGCCAGCAGCCGTATGGGGGGCTACAATGAGCAGTTCTTC
>TRBV6-6|TRBJ2-1|TRBD2|.
CASSYEREGHNEQFF
TGTGCCAGCAGTTATGAGCGGGAGGGCCACAATGAGCAGTTCTTC
>TRBV21-1|TRBJ2-3|.|few
CASILQPTRERSTDTQYF
TGTGCCAGCATCCTACAACCAACCCGGGAGCGGAGCACAGATACGCAGTATTTT
>TRBV6-1|TRBJ2-7|TRBD2|.
CASLREGSGYEQYF
TGTGCCAGCCTCCGGGAGGGGTCTGGGTACGAGCAGTACTTC